This T cell receptor beta chain emerged from a study of cytomegalovirus exposure and HLA in healthy donors. Study details: Among the approximately 400 genotyped donors, about 81% were placed in the Caucasian-associated ancestry cluster. Study outcomes and limitations: Common viral pathogens were later found to be apparently linked to several of the most significant clusters. Previous analysis showed most TCR beta V segments were productive about 87% or about 30% of the time.

The PCR employed 60 Vbeta primers together with 13 Jbeta primers. Libraries were prepared by immunoSEQ multiplex PCR; TCRdb keeps only in-frame clonotypes and omits some of them. The sample records some 140,000 clones, about 80% being singletons. V was clipped by 4 bases and J by 4 bases; unmatched bases: 5. The CDR3 spans 15 residues. Germline CDR1 and CDR2: SNHLY and FYNNEI. Comment on this clone: Its cognate antigen is unknown.

This receptor was taken from a man aged 25-40 years in good health. Specimen: PBMCs. V usage is TRBV2 and J usage is TRBJ2-2; TRBD2 agrees at 8 bases. The CDR3 is CASSGVAGGTGELFF. In nucleotides, the CDR3 is TGTGCCAGCAGTGGGGTGGCGGGAGGCACCGGGGAGCTGTTTTTT.